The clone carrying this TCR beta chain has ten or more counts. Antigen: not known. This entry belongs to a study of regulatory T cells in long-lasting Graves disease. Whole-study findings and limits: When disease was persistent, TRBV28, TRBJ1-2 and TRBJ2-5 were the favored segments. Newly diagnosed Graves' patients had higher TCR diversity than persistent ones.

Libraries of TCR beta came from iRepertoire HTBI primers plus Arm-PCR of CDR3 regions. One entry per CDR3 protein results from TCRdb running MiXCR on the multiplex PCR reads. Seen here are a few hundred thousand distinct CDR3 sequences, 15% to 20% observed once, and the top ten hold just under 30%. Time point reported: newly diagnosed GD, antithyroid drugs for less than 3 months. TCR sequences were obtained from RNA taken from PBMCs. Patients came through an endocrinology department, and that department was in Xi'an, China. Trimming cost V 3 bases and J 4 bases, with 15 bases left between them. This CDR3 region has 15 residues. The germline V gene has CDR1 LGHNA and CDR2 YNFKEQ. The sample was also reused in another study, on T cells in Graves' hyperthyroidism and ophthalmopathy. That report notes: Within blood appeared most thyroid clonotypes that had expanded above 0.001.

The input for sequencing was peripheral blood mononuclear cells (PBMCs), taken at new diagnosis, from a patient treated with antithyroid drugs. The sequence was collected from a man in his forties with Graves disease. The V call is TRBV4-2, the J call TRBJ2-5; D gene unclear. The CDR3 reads CASSQGNKARETQYF. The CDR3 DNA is TGTGCCAGCAGCCAGGGAAATAAGGCCCGAGAGACCCAGTACTTC.